This T cell receptor (beta chain) is drawn from a study of blood T cells in healthy people across ages (dated by TCRdb to the mid-2010s). Study-level background: In model experiments, roughly one uniquely barcoded TCR beta cDNA molecule per two T cells was captured by template switching. To track age-related changes in TCR beta repertoire diversity, the study relied on deep sequencing normalized with unique cDNA molecular identifiers. Four age groups were formed from the donors: young (average approximately 15 years), middle-aged (approximately 41), aged (approximately 60) and long-lived (82). To avoid experimental bias, donors of different ages were spread randomly across the sequencing lanes. The study analyzed two additional independent replicas of 1 million unique cDNA reads from the same blood draw for two donors, one aged 18 to 30 and one aged 80 or older. Points the paper makes about the study in general: A strong correlation was found between observed TCR beta diversity and the percentage of naive T cells measured by flow cytometry. As age increased, observed TCR beta diversity per million T cells dropped in a roughly linear way, and a significant reduction was already evident by age around 41. Because profiling used bulk unsorted PBMCs, naive and antigen-experienced compartments could not be compared conclusively. Compared with the aged group, more naive CD4+ T cells, fewer expanded clones and increased TCR diversity were shown by the long-lived group, suggesting age selection. Donor CMV infection status was unknown, potentially confounding age-related changes in expanded clonotypes. Estimates of total diversity from one million sequenced T cells were regarded as lower bounds and underestimates.

Libraries were prepared through 5' RACE. TCRdb records Illumina HiSeq 2500 as the sequencer. The second PCR ran for about 7 to 11 cycles and used a J-beta primer mix along with a sample-barcoded 5' primer. Each TCR beta cDNA molecule received a unique molecular identifier from a template-switch 5' adaptor carrying 12 random nucleotides. At least 2.5 million CDR3-containing paired-end reads were obtained from each sample. First-strand cDNA was synthesized from all RNA with the Mint cDNA synthesis kit, primed by a TRBC-specific oligonucleotide. After uracil-DNA glycosylase treatment, a first 18-cycle PCR used universal primers M1SS and BC2_uni_R on all cDNA. As for how the authors treated the data: For normalization, 1 million high-quality reads were randomly selected from each sample, with every read carrying a distinct molecular identifier. Reads sharing molecular identifiers were discarded rather than binned into consensus sequences. MiTCR, with a Q25 quality threshold and the strictest error-elimination algorithm, was used for CDR3 identification, clonotype clustering and error correction. A nonparametric unseen species model using Euler transformation provided a lower-bound estimate of total TCR beta diversity. TCRdb reprocessing: public reads trimmed at Q25 with fastp, clones called with MiXCR, in-frame beta chains kept. Merged by CDR3 protein, the rows form single entries marked with the most common genes and DNA. The V and J calls shown here were made by TCRdb, not taken from the authors' results. For this sample there are 550,000 to 750,000 distinct CDR3 sequences; about 21% appear just once. The ten largest clonotypes hold roughly 3.7% of the sample.

Compared with germline, V lacks 4 bases and J lacks 5 bases; bases without a gene match: 8. CDR1 and CDR2 (SEHNR, FQNEAQ) derive from the germline V gene (reference sequence). The CDR3 measures 15 amino acids from cysteine to phenylalanine. The only DNA kept is the CDR3, 45 bases in frame from the first base. The donors were under 40 Caucasian individuals from Russia, aged roughly 6 to 100 years, who were systemically healthy. Each donor gave approximately 9.3 milliliters of peripheral blood, collected into EDTA-treated Vacutainer tubes. Ficoll-Paque density-gradient centrifugation was used to isolate PBMCs, with at least 7 million obtained per sample. Total RNA, at least 5.5 micrograms per sample, was extracted from PBMCs with Trizol reagent. The percentages of naive CD45RAhigh/CD27high T cells were determined by flow cytometry on a PBMC aliquot from every donor. There are a few counts of this clonotype. What this receptor recognizes is not known. No quality values exist for individual bases; no much larger clone is one base distant.

The source material was blood. This clonotype was obtained from a man aged 65-85 years in good health. This chain joins TRBV7-9 to TRBJ2-5, with 9 bases in between that match TRBD2. The CDR3: CASSSLSGSSETQYF. Read as DNA, the sequence is TGTGCCAGCAGCTCCCTTAGCGGGAGCTCGGAGACCCAGTACTTC.